This is a list of T cell receptor beta chains from one sample in a study of Graves' ophthalmopathy and Graves' hyperthyroidism. TCRdb reanalysed the multiplex PCR reads using MiXCR and keeps one entry per CDR3 protein. Of a few hundred thousand distinct CDR3 sequences in the sample, less than 45% were seen once. Source material: peripheral blood or thyroid tissue (not recorded which). The receptors shown here come from an adult man with Graves' hyperthyroidism. Each CDR3 is given with its conserved first and last residue. The order of the fields is J gene, clone size, V gene, D gene, CDR3 protein, CDR3 DNA. The D gene is left open where the match is weak. Clone sizes are given selectively: once, few, many, or a class where the clone is expanded.

TRBJ2-7 many TRBV13 TRBD2 CASSPGGRYEQYF TGTGCCAGCAGCCCGGGGGGGAGGTACGAGCAGTACTTC
TRBJ1-1 many TRBV7-9 - CASSRTSMNTEAFF TGTGCCAGCAGCCGGACAAGCATGAACACTGAAGCTTTCTTT
TRBJ2-7 - TRBV7-9 TRBD2 CASAREVSLAGDEQYF TGCGCCAGCGCCCGTGAGGTATCTTTAGCGGGAGATGAGCAGTACTTC
TRBJ2-5 many TRBV29-1 - CSVHWRTLQYQETQYF TGCAGCGTTCATTGGCGGACACTACAATATCAAGAGACCCAGTACTTC
TRBJ1-2 many TRBV7-9 TRBD1 CASSPGQGADYTF TGTGCCAGCAGCCCGGGACAGGGGGCTGACTACACCTTC
TRBJ2-3 - TRBV9 - CASSAGGLTDTQYF TGTGCCAGCAGCGCCGGGGGCCTCACAGATACGCAGTATTTT
TRBJ1-1 many TRBV19 - CASSSRGPGDTEAFF TGTGCCAGTAGTTCGAGGGGCCCGGGGGACACTGAAGCTTTCTTT
TRBJ1-3 - TRBV15 - CATSRTAGRPIYF TGTGCCACCAGCAGGACAGCGGGGAGACCCATATATTTT
TRBJ1-5 many TRBV15 - CATSTQGFQPQHF TGTGCCACCAGCACCCAGGGCTTTCAGCCCCAGCATTTT
TRBJ1-5 - TRBV2 TRBD1 CAGSGQGGQPQHF TGTGCCGGCAGTGGACAGGGTGGACAGCCCCAGCATTTT
TRBJ1-2 many TRBV12-3/TRBV12-4 - CASSTLGGLHGYTF TGTGCCAGCAGTACCCTAGGGGGTTTGCATGGCTACACCTTC
TRBJ1-3 - TRBV11-2 TRBD1 CASSLGTRGNTIYF TGTGCCAGCAGCTTAGGTACCAGGGGGAACACCATATATTTT
TRBJ2-3 once TRBV6-1 TRBD1 CASSEEFWDRTADTQYF TGTGCCAGCAGTGAGGAATTCTGGGACAGGACGGCAGATACGCAGTATTTT
TRBJ2-7 many TRBV27 TRBD1 CASSLRGTGISHEQYF TGTGCCAGCAGTTTACGGGGGACAGGGATCTCCCACGAGCAGTACTTC
TRBJ1-6 few TRBV6-2/TRBV6-3 - CASSDGLPPLHF TGTGCCAGCTCAGACGGTCTTCCGCCCCTCCACTTT
TRBJ2-5 - TRBV29-1 - CSTSEGQVQETQYF TGCAGCACGAGTGAGGGGCAGGTCCAAGAGACCCAGTACTTC
TRBJ2-5 - TRBV6-5 - CASSYSLGGWQETQYF TGTGCCAGCAGTTACTCCCTTGGAGGGTGGCAAGAGACCCAGTACTTC
TRBJ1-3 many TRBV7-9 - CASSLPGATGNTIYF TGTGCCAGCAGCTTACCCGGGGCGACTGGAAACACCATATATTTT
TRBJ1-1 few TRBV5-1 TRBD1 CASSPGTGRFEAFF TGCGCCAGCAGCCCCGGGACAGGGCGATTTGAAGCTTTCTTT
TRBJ1-5 many TRBV2 - CASSTDGQPQHF TGTGCCAGCAGTACGGACGGGCAGCCCCAGCATTTT
TRBJ1-6 many TRBV6-1 - CASSERWGNSPLHF TGTGCCAGCAGTGAACGGTGGGGGAATTCACCCCTCCACTTT
TRBJ2-5 many TRBV29-1 - CSVAWGPQETQYF TGCAGCGTGGCGTGGGGGCCCCAAGAGACCCAGTACTTC
TRBJ2-1 - TRBV5-5 - CASSLNDNEQFF TGTGCCAGCAGCTTGAACGACAATGAGCAGTTCTTC
TRBJ2-7 - TRBV19 TRBD1 CASSPRTGGSLYTQYF TGTGCCAGTAGTCCCCGGACAGGGGGCTCGCTGTATACGCAGTACTTC
TRBJ1-5 many TRBV19 - CASSITFQGYSNQPQHF TGTGCCAGTAGTATCACCTTCCAGGGCTATAGCAATCAGCCCCAGCATTTT
TRBJ1-1 many TRBV10-3 - CAISDPGATEAFF TGTGCCATCAGTGATCCAGGGGCCACTGAAGCTTTCTTT
TRBJ2-7 few TRBV19 TRBD2 CASSTRGLDGPYEQYF TGTGCCAGTAGTACCCGGGGACTAGATGGACCCTACGAGCAGTACTTC
TRBJ2-7 many TRBV20-1 - CSARVGTFSSYEQYF TGCAGTGCTAGGGTCGGGACTTTCAGCTCCTACGAGCAGTACTTC
TRBJ2-7 - TRBV7-3 - CASSLEPRSYNEQYF TGTGCCAGCAGCTTAGAGCCCCGCTCCTACAATGAGCAGTACTTC
TRBJ1-1 - TRBV29-1 - CSVGGGHQGAFF TGCAGCGTAGGCGGGGGGCACCAGGGAGCTTTCTTT
TRBJ2-2 many TRBV7-9 - CASSLSITGELFF TGTGCCAGCAGTCTATCTATCACCGGGGAGCTGTTTTTT
TRBJ2-7 few TRBV5-1 TRBD2 CASSLERDYEQYF TGCGCCAGCAGCTTGGAGCGGGATTACGAGCAGTACTTC
TRBJ2-1 few TRBV2 - CASREGHEQFF TGTGCCAGCAGGGAGGGCCATGAGCAGTTCTTC
TRBJ2-2 - TRBV10-3 - CAISGSPSGELFF TGTGCCATCAGTGGATCCCCTAGCGGGGAGCTGTTTTTT
TRBJ1-5 many TRBV29-1 - CSVGWGSNQPQHF TGCAGCGTCGGGTGGGGGAGCAATCAGCCCCAGCATTTT
TRBJ2-7 few TRBV20-1 TRBD2 CSARGEGSGSSYEQYF TGCAGTGCTAGGGGGGAGGGTAGCGGGAGTTCCTACGAGCAGTACTTC
TRBJ2-1 - TRBV12-3/TRBV12-4 - CASVGGGGEQFF TGTGCTAGTGTTGGGGGCGGAGGTGAGCAGTTCTTC
TRBJ2-7 - TRBV29-1 - CSVGIDLEYEQYF TGCAGCGTTGGGATCGACCTCGAGTACGAGCAGTACTTC
TRBJ2-3 few TRBV7-3 TRBD2 CASSVSSGARTDTQYF TGTGCCAGCAGCGTGTCTAGCGGAGCCCGCACAGATACGCAGTATTTT
TRBJ1-2 many TRBV12-3/TRBV12-4 TRBD1 CASSLRGGGSYGYTF TGTGCCAGCAGTTTAAGGGGAGGGGGCTCCTATGGCTACACCTTC
TRBJ1-5 many TRBV12-3/TRBV12-4 - CASSPNRQAQHF TGTGCCAGCAGTCCCAACCGACAGGCCCAGCATTTT
TRBJ1-2 few TRBV19 TRBD1 CASSITGAALANYGYTF TGTGCCAGTAGTATAACAGGGGCCGCCCTAGCTAACTATGGCTACACCTTC
TRBJ2-7 many TRBV3-1 - CASSLTHADEQYF TGTGCCAGCAGCCTCACCCACGCCGACGAGCAGTACTTC
TRBJ1-4 - TRBV12-3/TRBV12-4 - CASSLTSDVGEKLFF TGTGCCAGCAGTTTAACGTCGGACGTGGGGGAAAAACTGTTTTTT
TRBJ2-1 - TRBV2 - CARRSGYNEQFF TGTGCCAGGCGTTCAGGGTACAATGAGCAGTTCTTC
TRBJ1-2 many TRBV9 - CASKDRAHGYTF TGTGCCAGCAAAGACAGAGCCCATGGCTACACCTTC
TRBJ1-2 many TRBV25-1 - CASSPDPLRYTF TGTGCCAGCAGTCCTGATCCCCTACGCTACACCTTC
TRBJ2-3 many TRBV25-1 - CASSDVTSVDTQYF TGTGCCAGCAGTGATGTGACCTCCGTTGATACGCAGTATTTT
TRBJ2-2 - TRBV14 - CASSHVGNTGSTGELFF TGTGCCAGCAGCCATGTGGGCAACACAGGGAGCACCGGGGAGCTGTTTTTT
TRBJ2-2 few TRBV19 - CASSNAGSTGELFF TGTGCCAGTAGTAATGCGGGGAGCACCGGGGAGCTGTTTTTT
TRBJ2-7 - TRBV9 - CASSVVGGPNYEQYF TGTGCCAGCAGCGTAGTCGGGGGGCCGAACTACGAGCAGTACTTC